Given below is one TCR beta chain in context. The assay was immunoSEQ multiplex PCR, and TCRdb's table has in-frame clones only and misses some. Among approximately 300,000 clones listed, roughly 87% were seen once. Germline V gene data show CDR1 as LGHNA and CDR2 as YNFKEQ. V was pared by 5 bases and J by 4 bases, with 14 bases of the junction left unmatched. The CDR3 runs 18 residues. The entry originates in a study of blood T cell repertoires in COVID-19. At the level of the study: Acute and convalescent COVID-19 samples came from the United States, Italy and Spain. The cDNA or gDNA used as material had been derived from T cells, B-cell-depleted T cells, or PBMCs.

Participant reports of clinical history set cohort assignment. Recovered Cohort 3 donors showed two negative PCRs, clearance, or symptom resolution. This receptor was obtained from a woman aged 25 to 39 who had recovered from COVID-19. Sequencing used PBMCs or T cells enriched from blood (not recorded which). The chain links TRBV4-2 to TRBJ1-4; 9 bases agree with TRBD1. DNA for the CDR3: TGTGCCAGCAGCGCCCATCCGGGACAGGGAACTCATAATGAAAAACTGTTTTTT. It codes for CASSAHPGQGTHNEKLFF.